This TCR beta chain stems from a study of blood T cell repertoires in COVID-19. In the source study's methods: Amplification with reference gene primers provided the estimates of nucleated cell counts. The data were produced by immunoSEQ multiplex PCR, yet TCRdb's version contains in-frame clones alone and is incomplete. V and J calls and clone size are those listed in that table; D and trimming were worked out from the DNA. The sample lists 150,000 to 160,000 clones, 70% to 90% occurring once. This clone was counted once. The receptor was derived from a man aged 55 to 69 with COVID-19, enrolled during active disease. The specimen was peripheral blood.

The chain's CDR3 is CASSSPPRTGIDNEQFF. The CDR3 DNA reads as TGTGCCAGCAGTTCCCCTCCGAGGACAGGCATCGACAATGAGCAGTTCTTC. The chain couples TRBV6-2 or TRBV6-3 to TRBJ2-1, with 7 bases identical to TRBD1. V trimming: 4 bases; J trimming: 5 bases; junction bases outside the gene matches: 14. The CDR3 is 17 residues long. Germline CDR1 MNHEY, CDR2 SVGEGT.